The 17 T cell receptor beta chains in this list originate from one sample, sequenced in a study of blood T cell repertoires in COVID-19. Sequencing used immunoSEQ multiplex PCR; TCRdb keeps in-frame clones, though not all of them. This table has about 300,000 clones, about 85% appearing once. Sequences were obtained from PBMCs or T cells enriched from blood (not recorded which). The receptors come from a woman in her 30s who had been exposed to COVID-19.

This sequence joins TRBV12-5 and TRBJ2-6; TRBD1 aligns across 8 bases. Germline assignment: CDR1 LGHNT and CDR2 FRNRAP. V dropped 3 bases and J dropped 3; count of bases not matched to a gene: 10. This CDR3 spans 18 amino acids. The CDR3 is CASGFLGQERHGANVLTF. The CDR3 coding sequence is TGTGCTAGTGGTTTCCTGGGACAGGAAAGGCATGGGGCCAACGTCCTGACTTTC.

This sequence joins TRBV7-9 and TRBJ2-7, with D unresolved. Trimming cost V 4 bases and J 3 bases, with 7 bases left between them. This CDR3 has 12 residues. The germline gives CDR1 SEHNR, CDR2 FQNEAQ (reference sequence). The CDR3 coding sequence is TGTGCCAGCAGCTCGTTCGTCTACGAGCAGTACTTC. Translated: CASSSFVYEQYF.

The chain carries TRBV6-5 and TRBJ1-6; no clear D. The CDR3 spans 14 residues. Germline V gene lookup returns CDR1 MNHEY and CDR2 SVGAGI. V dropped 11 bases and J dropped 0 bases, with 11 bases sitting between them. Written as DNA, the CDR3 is TGTGCCCTCGGCACTAGCTCCTATAATTCACCCCTCCACTTT. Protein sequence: CALGTSSYNSPLHF.

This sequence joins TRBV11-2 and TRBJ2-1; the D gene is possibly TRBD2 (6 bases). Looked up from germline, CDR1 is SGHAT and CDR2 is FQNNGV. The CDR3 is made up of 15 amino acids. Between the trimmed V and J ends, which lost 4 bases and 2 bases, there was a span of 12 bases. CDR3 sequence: CASSWGDLTYNEQFF. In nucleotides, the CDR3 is TGTGCCAGCAGCTGGGGGGACCTTACCTACAATGAGCAGTTCTTC.

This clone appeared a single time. The DNA for the CDR3 is TGTGCCTGGAGTGGGACAGGGGCCGACAATCAGCCCCAGCATTTT. Amino acid sequence: CAWSGTGADNQPQHF. The chain is built from TRBV30 and TRBJ1-5; 9 bases agree with TRBD1. This CDR3 has 15 amino acids. The germline V gene has CDR1 GTSNPN and CDR2 SVGIG (reference sequence). The V segment lost 1 base and the J segment 3 bases; nucleotides outside the gene matches: 4.

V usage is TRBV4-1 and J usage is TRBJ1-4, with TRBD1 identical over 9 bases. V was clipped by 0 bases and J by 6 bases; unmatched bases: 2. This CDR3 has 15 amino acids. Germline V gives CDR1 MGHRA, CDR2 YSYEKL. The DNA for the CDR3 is TGCGCCAGCAGCCAAGATGGGACAGGGTATGAAAAACTGTTTTTT. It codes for CASSQDGTGYEKLFF.

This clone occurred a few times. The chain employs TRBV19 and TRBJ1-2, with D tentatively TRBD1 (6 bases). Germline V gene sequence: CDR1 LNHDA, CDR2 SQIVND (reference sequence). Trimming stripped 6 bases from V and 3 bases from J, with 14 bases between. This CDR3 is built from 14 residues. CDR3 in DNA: TGTGCCAGTAGGGTAGGGGGTACCGACTATGGCTACACCTTC. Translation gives CASRVGGTDYGYTF.

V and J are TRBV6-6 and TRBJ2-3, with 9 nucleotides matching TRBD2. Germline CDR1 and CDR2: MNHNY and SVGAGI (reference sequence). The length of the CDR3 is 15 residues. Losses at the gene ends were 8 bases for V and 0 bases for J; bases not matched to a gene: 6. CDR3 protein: CASGTSSWSTDTQYF. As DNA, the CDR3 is TGTGCCAGCGGGACTAGCTCCTGGAGCACAGATACGCAGTATTTT.

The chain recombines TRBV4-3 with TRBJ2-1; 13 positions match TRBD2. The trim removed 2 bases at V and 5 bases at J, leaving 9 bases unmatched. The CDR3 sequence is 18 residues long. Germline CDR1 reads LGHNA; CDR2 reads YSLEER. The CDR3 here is CASSQSGTSGGADNEQFF. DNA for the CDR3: TGCGCCAGCAGCCAAAGTGGAACTAGCGGGGGGGCCGACAATGAGCAGTTCTTC.

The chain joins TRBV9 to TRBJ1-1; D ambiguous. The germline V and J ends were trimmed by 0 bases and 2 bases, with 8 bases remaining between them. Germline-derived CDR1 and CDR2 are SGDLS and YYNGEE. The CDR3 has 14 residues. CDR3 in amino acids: CASSVGGINTEAFF. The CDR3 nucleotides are TGTGCCAGCAGCGTAGGAGGGATAAACACTGAAGCTTTCTTT.

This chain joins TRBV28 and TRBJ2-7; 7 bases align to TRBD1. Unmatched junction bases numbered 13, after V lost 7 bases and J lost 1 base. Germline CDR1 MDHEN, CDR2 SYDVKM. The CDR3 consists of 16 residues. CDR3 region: CASTKIQGVGSYEQYF. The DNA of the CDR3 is TGTGCCAGCACCAAGATTCAGGGGGTAGGGTCCTACGAGCAGTACTTC.

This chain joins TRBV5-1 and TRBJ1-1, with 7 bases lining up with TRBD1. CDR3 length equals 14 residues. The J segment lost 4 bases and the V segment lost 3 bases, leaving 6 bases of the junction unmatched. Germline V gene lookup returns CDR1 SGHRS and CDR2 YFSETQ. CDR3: CASSSQGLGTEAFF. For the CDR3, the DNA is TGCGCCAGCAGCTCACAGGGGTTGGGCACTGAAGCTTTCTTT. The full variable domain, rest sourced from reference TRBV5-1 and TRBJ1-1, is KAGVTQTPRYLIKTRGQQVTLSCSPISGHRSVSWYQQTPGQGLQFLFEYFSETQRNKGNFPGRFSGRQFSNSRSEMNVSTLELGDSALYLCASSSQGLGTEAFFGQGTRLTVV.

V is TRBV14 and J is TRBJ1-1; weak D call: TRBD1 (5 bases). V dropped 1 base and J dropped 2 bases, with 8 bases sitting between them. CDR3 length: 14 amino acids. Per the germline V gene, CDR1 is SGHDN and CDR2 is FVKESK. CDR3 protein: CASSQGRGNTEAFF. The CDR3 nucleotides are TGTGCCAGCAGCCAAGGAAGGGGTAACACTGAAGCTTTCTTT. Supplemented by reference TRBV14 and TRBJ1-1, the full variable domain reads EAGVTQFPSHSVIEKGQTVTLRCDPISGHDNLYWYRRVMGKEIKFLLHFVKESKQDESGMPNNRFLAERTGGTYSTLKVQPAELEDSGVYFCASSQGRGNTEAFFGQGTRLTVV.

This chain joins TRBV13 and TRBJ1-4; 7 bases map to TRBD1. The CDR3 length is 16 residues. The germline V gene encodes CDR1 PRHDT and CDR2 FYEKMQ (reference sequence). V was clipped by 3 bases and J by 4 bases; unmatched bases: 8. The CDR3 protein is CASSFTTGTVNEKLFF. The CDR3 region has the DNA TGTGCCAGCAGCTTCACAACTGGGACAGTTAATGAAAAACTGTTTTTT.

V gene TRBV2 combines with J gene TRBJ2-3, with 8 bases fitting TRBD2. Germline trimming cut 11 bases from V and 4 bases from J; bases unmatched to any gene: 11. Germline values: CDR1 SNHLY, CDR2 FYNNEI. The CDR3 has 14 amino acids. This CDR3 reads CAPARGGPADTQYF. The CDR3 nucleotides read TGTGCCCCCGCTCGGGGGGGCCCCGCAGATACGCAGTATTTT.

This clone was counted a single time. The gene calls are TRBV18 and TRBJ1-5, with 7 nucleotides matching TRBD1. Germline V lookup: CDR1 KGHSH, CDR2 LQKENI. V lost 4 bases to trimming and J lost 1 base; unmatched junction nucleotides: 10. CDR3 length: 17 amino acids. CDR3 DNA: TGTGCCAGCTCACAACGCAGGGGGAGTGAAAGCAATCAGCCCCAGCATTTT. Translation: CASSQRRGSESNQPQHF.

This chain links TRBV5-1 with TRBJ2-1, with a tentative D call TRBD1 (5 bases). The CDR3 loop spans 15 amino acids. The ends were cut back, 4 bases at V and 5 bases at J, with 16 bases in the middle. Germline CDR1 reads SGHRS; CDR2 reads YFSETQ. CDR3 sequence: CASSVQDPRDNEQFF. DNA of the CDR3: TGCGCCAGCAGCGTACAGGACCCACGCGACAATGAGCAGTTCTTC.